One TCR beta chain is described in this entry. What this receptor recognizes is not known. Nothing much larger sits one base from this clone, and base qualities are not available. This specimen comes from a study of blood T cells in healthy people across ages (dated by TCRdb to about 2015). Notes on the research overall: In model experiments, template switching captured about one uniquely barcoded TCR beta cDNA molecule for every two T cells. Two additional independent replicas of 1 million unique cDNA reads from the same blood draw were analyzed for two donors (one aged 18 to 30 and one aged 80 or older). The donors were divided into four age groups: young (average approximately 16 years), middle-aged (over 35), aged (approximately 62) and long-lived (82). To track age-related changes in TCR beta repertoire diversity, the study relied on deep sequencing normalized with unique cDNA molecular identifiers. To avoid experimental bias, donors of different ages were randomly spread across the sequencing lanes. Study-wide conclusions, independent of this receptor: Compared with the aged group, the long-lived group had more naive CD4+ T cells, fewer expanded clones and increased TCR diversity, a pattern suggesting age selection. Estimates of total diversity based on one million sequenced T cells were regarded as lower bounds and as underestimates. The percentage of naive T cells measured by flow cytometry correlated strongly with observed TCR beta diversity. Since profiling was done on bulk unsorted PBMCs, naive and antigen-experienced compartments could not be conclusively compared. Donor CMV infection status was unknown, potentially confounding age-related changes in expanded clonotypes. As age increased, observed TCR beta diversity per million T cells dropped in a roughly linear way, and a significant reduction was already evident by age 40.

Libraries were constructed by 5' RACE. The sequencing machine was an Illumina HiSeq 2500. A second PCR of roughly 7 to 12 cycles was performed with a sample-barcoded 5' primer and a J-beta primer mix. Each TCR beta cDNA molecule received a unique molecular identifier from a template-switch 5' adaptor carrying 12 random nucleotides. At least 2.5 million CDR3-containing paired-end reads were obtained from each sample. The Mint cDNA synthesis kit, primed by a TRBC-specific oligonucleotide, was used to synthesize first-strand cDNA from all RNA. All cDNA was treated with uracil-DNA glycosylase and then went through a first 18-cycle PCR with the universal primers M1SS and BC2_uni_R. As for the authors' bioinformatics: For normalization, 1 million high-quality reads were randomly selected from each sample, with every read carrying a distinct molecular identifier. Reads with shared molecular identifiers were discarded instead of being binned into consensus sequences. MiTCR, set to a Q25 quality threshold and the strictest error-elimination algorithm, was used for CDR3 identification, clonotype clustering and error correction. A nonparametric unseen species model with Euler transformation was used to estimate a lower bound on total TCR beta diversity. TCRdb itself trimmed the public reads at Q25 with fastp, ran MiXCR and retained productive beta chains. Rows are combined by CDR3 protein, so each entry shows the most common genes and DNA. The V and J calls, along with clone size, are taken from TCRdb and not from the paper's own processing. The sample records some 370,000 distinct CDR3 sequences, 50% to 60% of which are singletons. The biggest ten clones account for 45% to 65% of the sample.

Reading from cysteine to phenylalanine, the CDR3 counts 15 amino acids. Just the 45-base CDR3 DNA is kept, in frame starting at base 1. CDR1 and CDR2 were assigned from the germline V gene as KGHDR and SFDVKD. V drops 4 bases and J drops 2 bases, leaving 12 bases in between. The donors were a few dozen Caucasian individuals from Russia, aged roughly 6 to 90 years, who were systemically healthy. Around 9.8 milliliters of peripheral blood were collected from each donor into EDTA-treated Vacutainer tubes. Ficoll-Paque density-gradient centrifugation was used to isolate PBMCs, with at least 6.5 million per sample. Total RNA was extracted from PBMCs with Trizol reagent, with at least 5.5 micrograms obtained per sample. The percentages of naive CD45RAhigh/CD27high T cells were determined by flow cytometry on a PBMC aliquot from every donor.

The sample consisted of blood. This clonotype originated in a man in his fifties or sixties in good health. The V gene is TRBV24-1 and the J gene is TRBJ2-3; TRBD1 could be the D gene, as 5 bases match. In nucleotide form, the sequence is TGTGCCACCAGTGACCCGCGGACACCCACAGATACGCAGTATTTT. This translates into CATSDPRTPTDTQYF.